This T cell receptor (beta chain) was sequenced for a study of T cells after yellow fever vaccination. Study-level points and caveats: Abundant clonotypes from the bulk population could get into FACS-sorted repertoires as contaminants. Among primary-vaccination clones, most reappeared after the booster, at about 95% for CD4 and roughly 90% for CD8.

There are a few counts of this clonotype. What it binds is unknown. V lost 2 bases and J lost 7, with 17 bases in between. The CDR3 consists of 15 residues. Germline V gene sequence: CDR1 SGHTA, CDR2 FQGNSA. The authors made TCR cDNA by 5'RACE template switching, adding a universal primer site and UMIs. MiXCR was run by TCRdb on the 5' RACE reads, yielding one entry per CDR3 protein. Counted here are around 500,000 distinct CDR3 sequences, 21% occurring once; the ten biggest clones make up approximately 15%. Sequenced material: PBMCs, taken approximately 20 days after the first yellow fever vaccination. This TCR derives from a man younger than 35 who received the YFV17D yellow fever vaccine. V and J are TRBV7-2 and TRBJ2-5; the D is unclear. As DNA, the CDR3 is TGTGCCAGCAGCTTAAATCCAGGAGCCGTAGGGACCCAGTACTTC. This encodes CASSLNPGAVGTQYF.